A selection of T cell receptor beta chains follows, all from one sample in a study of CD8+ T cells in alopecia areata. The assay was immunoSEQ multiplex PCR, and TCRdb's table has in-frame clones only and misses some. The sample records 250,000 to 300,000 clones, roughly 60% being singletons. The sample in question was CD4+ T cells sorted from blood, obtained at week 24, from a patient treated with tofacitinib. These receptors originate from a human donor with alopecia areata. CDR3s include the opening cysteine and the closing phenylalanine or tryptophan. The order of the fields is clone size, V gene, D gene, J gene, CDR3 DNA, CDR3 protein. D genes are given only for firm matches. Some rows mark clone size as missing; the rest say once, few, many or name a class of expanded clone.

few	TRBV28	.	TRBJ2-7	TGTGCCAGCATGAGGTTGAGTCGGGGCACCCAACAATTC	CASMRLSRGTQQF
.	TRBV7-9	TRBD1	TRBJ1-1	TGTGCCAGCAGCTTGTGGACAGGGAACACTGAAGCTTTCTTT	CASSLWTGNTEAFF
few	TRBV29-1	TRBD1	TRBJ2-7	TGCAGCGTTAAGACAGGGTCCTACGAGCAGTACTTC	CSVKTGSYEQYF
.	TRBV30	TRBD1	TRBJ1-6	TGTGCCTGGAGGCAGGGGGTCTATAATTCACCCCTCCACTTT	CAWRQGVYNSPLHF
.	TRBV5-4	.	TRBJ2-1	TGTGCCAGCGGACCGGGTAATGAGCAGTTCTTC	CASGPGNEQFF
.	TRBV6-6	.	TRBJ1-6	TGTGCCAGCACCCCCGACGGACCCAATTCACCCCTCCACTTT	CASTPDGPNSPLHF
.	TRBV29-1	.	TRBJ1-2	TGCAGCGTCTACAGGGACGCTTGGGGCTACACCTTC	CSVYRDAWGYTF
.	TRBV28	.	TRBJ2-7	TGTGCCGCCCTCGGGGGGACACCTCCCTACGAGCAGTACTTC	CAALGGTPPYEQYF
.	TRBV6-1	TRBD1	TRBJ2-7	TGTGCCAGCAGTGCCACCTCCGGGACAGGGTCGGCCTACGAGCAGTACTTC	CASSATSGTGSAYEQYF
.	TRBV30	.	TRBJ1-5	TGTGCCTGGAATAGGGGAATACGCAATCAGCCCCAGCATTTT	CAWNRGIRNQPQHF
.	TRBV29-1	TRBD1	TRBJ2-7	TGCAGCGTTGAAGACCGGGACAGGACCGGTGGGCAGTACTTC	CSVEDRDRTGGQYF
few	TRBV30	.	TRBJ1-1	TGTGCCTGGAGTTGGGGGCGGAACACTGAAGCTTTCTTT	CAWSWGRNTEAFF
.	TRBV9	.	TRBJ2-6	TGTGCCAGCAGCACCGACACCTCTGGGGCCAACGTCCTGACTTTC	CASSTDTSGANVLTF
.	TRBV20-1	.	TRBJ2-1	TGCAGCGCGATCGCGTACAATGAGCAGTTCTTC	CSAIAYNEQFF
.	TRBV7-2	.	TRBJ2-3	TGTGCCAGCATGAGAGGGCACATCATGGATACGCAGTATTTT	CASMRGHIMDTQYF
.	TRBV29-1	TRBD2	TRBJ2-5	TGCAGCGCCTCGGGGGGAAGGGAGACCCAGTACTTC	CSASGGRETQYF
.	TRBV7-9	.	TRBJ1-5	TGTGCCAGCAGCCTCGGGCAGGGGTTAGGCAATCAGCCCCAGCATTTT	CASSLGQGLGNQPQHF
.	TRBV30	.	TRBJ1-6	TGTGCCTGGAGAGGGGACGGAAATTCACCCCTCCACTTT	CAWRGDGNSPLHF
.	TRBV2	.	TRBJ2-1	TGTGCCAGCGCAAGTGGAACTACTTACAATGAGCAGTTCTTC	CASASGTTYNEQFF
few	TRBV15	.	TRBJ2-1	TGTGCCACCAGCAGAGATGTGGGGGGCCACAATGAGCAGTTCTTC	CATSRDVGGHNEQFF
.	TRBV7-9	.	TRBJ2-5	TGTGCCAGCAGCCTCCAGGGAGCAGGAGAGACCCAGTACTTC	CASSLQGAGETQYF
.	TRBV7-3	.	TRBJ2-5	TGTGCCAGCAGCCCTGAGGGTGGCACACAAGAGACCCAGTACTTC	CASSPEGGTQETQYF
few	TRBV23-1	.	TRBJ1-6	TGCGCCAGCAGTCAATCAGGGGATTCACCCCTCCACTTT	CASSQSGDSPLHF
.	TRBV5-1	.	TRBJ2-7	TGCGCCAGCAGCTTGGACCACAGATCCTACGAGCAGTACTTC	CASSLDHRSYEQYF
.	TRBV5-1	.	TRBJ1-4	TGCGCCAGCAGCCCCGGATACGGAGATGAAAAACTGTTTTTT	CASSPGYGDEKLFF
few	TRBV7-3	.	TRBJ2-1	TGTGCCAGCAGTTCGACTACTTACAATGAGCAGTTCTTC	CASSSTTYNEQFF
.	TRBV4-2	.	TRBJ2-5	TGTGCCAGCAGCCAAGAACAGACCCAGTACTTC	CASSQEQTQYF
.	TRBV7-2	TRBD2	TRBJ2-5	TGTGCCAGCAGCTTATCTAGCGGGAGGGCCGGTGAGACCCAGTACTTC	CASSLSSGRAGETQYF
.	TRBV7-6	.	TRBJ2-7	.	CASSNRRAGSYEQYF
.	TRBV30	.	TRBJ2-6	TGTGCCTGGAGTGTCCGCGGAGGGGCCAACGTCCTGACTTTC	CAWSVRGGANVLTF
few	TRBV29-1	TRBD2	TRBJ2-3	TGCAGCGTTCGTCGGGGGGGGCAGGGCACAGATACGCAGTATTTT	CSVRRGGQGTDTQYF
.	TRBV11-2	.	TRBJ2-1	TGTGCCAGCAGCTTAAACAGGGTGAACAATGAGCAGTTCTTC	CASSLNRVNNEQFF
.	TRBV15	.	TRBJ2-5	TGTGCCACCAGCAGAGAGGGGGCAATAGGGGAGACCCAGTACTTC	CATSREGAIGETQYF
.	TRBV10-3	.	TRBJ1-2	TGTGCCATCAGTGGAGGGACAAAAGGCGGCTACACCTTC	CAISGGTKGGYTF
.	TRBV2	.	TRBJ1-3	TGTGCCAGCACCCGACAAGACACCTCTGGAAACACCATATATTTT	CASTRQDTSGNTIYF
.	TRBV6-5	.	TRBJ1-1	TGTGCCAGCAGTCGCGACAGACGTAACACTGAAGCTTTCTTT	CASSRDRRNTEAFF
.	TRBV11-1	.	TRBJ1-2	TGTGCCAGCAGCACCCGGCTGTCACTTACCGGCTACACCTTC	CASSTRLSLTGYTF
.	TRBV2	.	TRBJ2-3	TGTGCCAGCAGTGGGGGGTTCGCTGGAGGGTATTTT	CASSGGFAGGYF
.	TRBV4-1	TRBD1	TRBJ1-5	TGCGCCAGCAGCCAAGTTTCAGGGGGCGCGAGGCAGCCCCAGCATTTT	CASSQVSGGARQPQHF
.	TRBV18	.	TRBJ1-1	TGTGCCAGCTCACCAGCGCCCCAGGGTGGAGAAGCTTTCTTT	CASSPAPQGGEAFF
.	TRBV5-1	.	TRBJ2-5	TGCGCCAGTCTAGGACAGCCCGGGGTGGGGACCCAGTACTTC	CASLGQPGVGTQYF
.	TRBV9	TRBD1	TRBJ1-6	TGTGCCAGCAGCAGGACAGGAGATAATTCACCCCTCCACTTT	CASSRTGDNSPLHF
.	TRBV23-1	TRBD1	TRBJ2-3	TGCGCCAGCAGTCGGAATGGACAGGTCCAGCCCTACGCCAACACAGATACGCAGTATTTT	CASSRNGQVQPYANTDTQYF
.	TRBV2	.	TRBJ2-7	TGTGCCAGCAGCATCGACAGTTCCGTGCTGTCCGAGCAGTACTTC	CASSIDSSVLSEQYF